The count of the clone carrying this TCR beta chain is one. What it binds is unknown. The CDR3 runs 13 residues. Germline trimming cut 11 bases from V and 6 bases from J; bases unmatched to any gene: 13. Germline V lookup: CDR1 MNHEY, CDR2 SMNVEV (reference sequence). The study ran the assay at deep level. TCRdb's copy holds only in-frame clones and misses some; the assay was immunoSEQ multiplex PCR. Of around 990,000 clones in the sample, 60% to 85% were seen once. This specimen belongs to a study of shared clonotypes between healthy human individuals. For the study at large: Plates per donor: three CD4 naive, three CD4 memory, two CD8 naive, one CD8 memory.

Broader study findings: Apart from blood, nothing was sampled; tissue repertoires likely differ. Donor scarcity curtailed the genetic and exposure-history diversity represented herein.

The source material was memory CD4+ T cells from PBMCs. The subset: CD45RA-negative fraction. The TCR sequence derives from a man between 18 and 29 years old in good health. Some clones in this sample may be carry-over from other donors' samples. This sequence joins TRBV27 and TRBJ2-7; TRBD2 agrees at 7 bases. For the CDR3, the DNA is TGTGCCCAGAAAGGGAGGGCCCTTCGCGAGCAGTACTTC. This sequence encodes CAQKGRALREQYF.